These T cell receptor beta chains were read from a single sample in a study of CD8 T cells in Susac syndrome. TCRdb used MiXCR to reprocess the immunoSEQ multiplex PCR reads, holding one entry per CDR3 protein. Here the sample spans 150,000 to 200,000 distinct CDR3 sequences, 94% being singletons. Material for sequencing was CD4+ T cells from PBMCs. These receptors were taken from a human donor with Susac syndrome. Each CDR3 is given with its conserved first and last residue.

CDR3 protein,V gene,J gene
CSARTYQETQYF,TRBV20-1,TRBJ2-5
CASSAARGGLDYGYTF,TRBV25-1,TRBJ1-2
CASSENGPESRQFF,TRBV7-9,TRBJ2-1
CASIRGGYNEQFF,TRBV7-2,TRBJ2-1
CASSPAGLTQYF,TRBV11-3,TRBJ2-5
CTSSVAAGTPGTQYF,TRBV9,TRBJ2-5
CSASPGRGYGYTF,TRBV20-1,TRBJ1-2
CASTEGGGQGAAYGYTF,TRBV19,TRBJ1-2
CASSPARHSGANVLTF,TRBV14,TRBJ2-6
CASSPAPDSSYTF,TRBV5-1,TRBJ1-2
CASSLGLAGYYNEQFF,TRBV5-1,TRBJ2-1
CASSGEGITEAFF,TRBV2,TRBJ1-1
CASSFTNTGELFF,TRBV12-3/TRBV12-4,TRBJ2-2
CASSAGTSNYGYTF,TRBV2,TRBJ1-2
CASSFQGYNEQFF,TRBV9,TRBJ2-1
CASSPRRMSSYEQYF,TRBV7-6,TRBJ2-7
CSATGTGNTIYF,TRBV20-1,TRBJ1-3
CASSLDGTGEAFF,TRBV5-1,TRBJ1-1
CASSENGAHQPQHF,TRBV2,TRBJ1-5
CASSQVLAMDTQYF,TRBV4-3,TRBJ2-3
CSASRGPNEKLFF,TRBV20-1,TRBJ1-4
CASSLATIAPLHF,TRBV12-3/TRBV12-4,TRBJ1-6
CTSSREPNTGELFF,TRBV1,TRBJ2-2
CASSQVWGATAKNIQYF,TRBV4-1,TRBJ2-4
CASSPGLDTDTQYF,TRBV5-1,TRBJ2-3
CASSIKTGGNYGYTF,TRBV5-1,TRBJ1-2
CASSHRQLNEQFF,TRBV14,TRBJ2-1
CSVDGITRRNTEAFF,TRBV29-1,TRBJ1-1
CASSEAGGQTEAFF,TRBV2,TRBJ1-1
CACSGGRLDTQYF,TRBV30,TRBJ2-3
CASSLSGGPTDTQYF,TRBV6-6,TRBJ2-3
CATSDGSRDTQYF,TRBV24-1,TRBJ2-3
CASSTGRGDTDTQYF,TRBV5-4,TRBJ2-3
CASSLMMGQPQHF,TRBV7-3,TRBJ1-5
CASSGTSGGTVKQYF,TRBV6-5,TRBJ2-7
CSTRGGLAGGPETQYF,TRBV29-1,TRBJ2-5
CASSPQGYNTIYF,TRBV11-2,TRBJ1-3
CASSIPFTGTGELFF,TRBV19,TRBJ2-2
CASSLRSLGYEQFF,TRBV7-6,TRBJ2-1
CASSKQGQETQYF,TRBV25-1,TRBJ2-5
CASTQGRTEQYF,TRBV3-1,TRBJ2-7